The 10 T cell receptor beta chains listed next were all sequenced from one sample in a study of early T cells in non-severe SARS-CoV-2 infection (dated by TCRdb to about 2021). Library creation used 5' RACE. TCRdb names NextSeq 500 as the instrument used. In TCRdb, the public reads were trimmed at Q25 with fastp and aligned with MiXCR, with productive beta chains retained. Rows are combined by CDR3 protein, so each entry shows the most common genes and DNA. For this sample the table gives under 35,000 distinct CDR3 sequences, of which 5% to 7% were detected only once. 21% of the sample is held by the ten biggest clonotypes. The source material was whole blood. Receptors were obtained from an adult who was a healthcare worker with PCR-confirmed SARS-CoV-2 infection or an uninfected control (not recorded which).

This clonotype was seen only a few times. J is TRBJ2-5 and V is TRBV5-1; TRBD1 matches 7 bases. There are 16 residues in the CDR3. Germline trimming cut 1 base from V and 3 bases from J; bases unmatched to any gene: 9. The germline CDR1 and CDR2 sequences are SGHRS and YFSETQ. As DNA, the CDR3 is TGCGCCAGCAGCTTGACCCGGGACAGTCAAGAAGAGACCCAGTACTTC. It translates to CASSLTRDSQEETQYF.

This clonotype was seen at least ten times. The chain is built from TRBV27 and TRBJ1-1, with no clear D. Germline CDR1 and CDR2: MNHEY and SMNVEV (reference sequence). V shed 3 bases and J shed 5 bases, with 16 bases lying between them. The CDR3 totals 15 residues. The CDR3 here is CASSFRNSPGTEAFF. The CDR3 nucleotides read TGTGCCAGCAGTTTCAGAAACAGTCCGGGGACTGAAGCTTTCTTT.

This clonotype has a count of ten or more. The chain has TRBV2 and TRBJ1-5, with 9 bases fitting TRBD1. Germline CDR1 reads SNHLY; CDR2 reads FYNNEI. The CDR3 is made up of 13 amino acids. With V trimmed by 9 bases and J by 9 bases, 9 bases remained unmatched. The DNA for the CDR3 is TGTGCCAGTGGGACAGGGACGTATGGGCCCCAGCATTTT. It translates to CASGTGTYGPQHF.

This clonotype was recorded a few times. The chain has TRBV11-2 and TRBJ2-5; 8 bases align to TRBD2. Germline CDR1 is SGHAT and CDR2 is FQNNGV. This CDR3 is 16 amino acids long. The V segment lost 2 bases and the J segment 4 bases; nucleotides outside the gene matches: 9. In DNA, the CDR3 is TGTGCCAGCAGCTTATTAACGGGAGGGCCGGGAGAGACCCAGTACTTC. Amino acids: CASSLLTGGPGETQYF.

This clonotype was seen repeatedly, ten times or more. The rearrangement uses TRBV7-9 and TRBJ2-2, with 12 bases aligning to TRBD2. The CDR3 has 16 amino acids. CDR1 and CDR2 (germline): SEHNR, FQNEAQ (reference sequence). After removal of 4 bases from V and 7 bases from J, the junction contained 7 bases not matched to a gene. This CDR3 is CASSSRLAGEVGELFF. The DNA for the CDR3 is TGTGCCAGCAGCTCTAGACTAGCGGGAGAAGTCGGGGAGCTGTTTTTT.

The table lists this clonotype with many counts. The chain recombines TRBV30 with TRBJ2-7, with a tentative D call TRBD1 (6 bases). The V end was cut by 0 bases, the J end by 7 bases, with 13 bases between. CDR1 and CDR2 from the germline V gene are GTSNPN and SVGIG (reference sequence). The CDR3 contains 13 residues. The chain's CDR3 is CAWSVDRTREQYF. The CDR3 coding sequence is TGTGCCTGGAGTGTCGACAGGACGAGGGAGCAGTACTTC.

This clonotype was detected ten times or more. J is TRBJ2-4 and V is TRBV20-1, with D maybe TRBD2 (7 bases). The V gene's germline CDR1 is DFQATT and CDR2 SNEGSKA (reference sequence). This CDR3 has 14 residues. Deletions cut 6 bases from V and 1 base from J, with 13 bases between. The CDR3 bases are TGCAGTGCCCCCGGGGGGCTGGCCAAAAACATTCAGTACTTC. Translation: CSAPGGLAKNIQYF.

This clonotype was counted a few times. The V gene is TRBV10-1, the J gene TRBJ2-1, with D perhaps given as TRBD1 or TRBD2 (5 bases each). V was trimmed by 3 bases and J by 4 bases, leaving 7 bases between them. The V gene's germline CDR1 is WNHNN and CDR2 SYGVQD (reference sequence). The CDR3 covers 13 residues. This CDR3 reads CASSEGEYNEQFF. The CDR3, as DNA: TGCGCCAGCAGTGAAGGGGAGTACAATGAGCAGTTCTTC.

This clonotype was counted at least ten times. The chain has TRBV20-1 and TRBJ2-3, with 11 bases fitting TRBD2. CDR1 is DFQATT and CDR2 is SNEGSKA in the germline V gene (reference sequence). V shed 6 bases and J 4 bases; nucleotides not matched to a gene: 3. The CDR3 contains 13 residues. Here the CDR3 DNA reads TGCAGTGCCCAACTAGCGGGAGCAGATACGCAGTATTTT. Amino acid sequence: CSAQLAGADTQYF.

This clonotype has only a few counts. This chain links TRBV28 with TRBJ2-2, with a tentative D call TRBD2 (5 bases). Germline CDR1 is MDHEN and CDR2 is SYDVKM. This CDR3 has 13 amino acids. Trimming removed 3 bases from V and 4 bases from J, with 6 bases in between. The CDR3: CASSLDFTGELFF. In DNA, the CDR3 is TGTGCCAGCAGTTTGGACTTCACCGGGGAGCTGTTTTTT.